A single sample is the source of the 23 T cell receptor beta chains below, sequenced in a study of blood T cell repertoires in COVID-19. Assay used: immunoSEQ multiplex PCR; TCRdb lists only in-frame clones, some missing. Of 65,000 to 80,000 clones in the sample, about four fifths were seen once. Source material: peripheral blood. The receptors shown here come from a human donor in a cohort sampled during active COVID-19.

The J gene is TRBJ2-7, the V gene TRBV5-1; D not resolved. Deletions cut 0 bases from V and 6 bases from J, with 13 bases between. This CDR3 has 14 amino acids. Germline values: CDR1 SGHRS, CDR2 YFSETQ. CDR3: CASSLGLTSSEQYF. The CDR3 DNA reads as TGCGCCAGCAGCTTGGGACTGACCTCCAGCGAGCAGTACTTC.

The genes are TRBV7-2 and TRBJ2-5; the match to TRBD2 covers 9 bases. Germline CDR1 reads SGHTA; CDR2 reads FQGNSA. The CDR3 covers 13 residues. J was trimmed by 10 bases and V by 3 bases; bases with no gene match: 6. The CDR3 nucleotides are TGTGCCAGCAGCTTGAGCGGGGGGCCAGACCAGTACTTC. Its translation is CASSLSGGPDQYF.

The chain is built from TRBV21-1 and TRBJ2-7; the table gives TRBD2 as D, unverified against the DNA. TRBV21-1 is a pseudogene. The CDR3 totals 14 residues. The CDR3 sequence is CASSKGGGSYEQYF. Written as DNA, the CDR3 is TGTGCCAGCAGCAAAGGGGGGGGATCCTACGAGCAGTACTTC.

This chain connects TRBV28 to TRBJ2-5; possible D gene TRBD1, 6 bases. CDR1 and CDR2 (germline): MDHEN, SYDVKM. The CDR3 totals 15 residues. Trimming shortened V by 3 bases and J by 7 bases, and 18 bases separated the two germline ends. The CDR3 region has the DNA TGTGCCAGCAGTTTGGCAGGGACAAGTGTCTGGACCCAGTACTTC. This sequence encodes CASSLAGTSVWTQYF.

V and J are TRBV7-9 and TRBJ2-6, with a tentative D call TRBD2 (5 bases). Trimming took off 11 bases at V and 0 bases at J, with 11 bases between the two ends. Germline V gene sequence: CDR1 SEHNR, CDR2 FQNEAQ (reference sequence). CDR3 length: 14 amino acids. This chain's CDR3 is CAPTRDSGANVLTF. CDR3 coding DNA: TGTGCCCCTACCCGGGACTCTGGGGCCAACGTCCTGACTTTC.

V gene TRBV24-1 combines with J gene TRBJ1-3; no clear D. The CDR3 has 16 amino acids. Germline V gene sequence: CDR1 KGHDR, CDR2 SFDVKD. Between the trimmed V and J ends, which lost 3 bases and 0 bases, there was a span of 11 bases. Here the CDR3 DNA reads TGTGCCACCAGTGATCCGAATCTACCCTCTGGAAACACCATATATTTT. Residues: CATSDPNLPSGNTIYF.

The chain combines TRBV6-6 with TRBJ2-7; maybe TRBD1 (5 bases). Germline V gives CDR1 MNHNY, CDR2 SVGAGI (reference sequence). Trimming stripped 5 bases from V and 6 bases from J, with 14 bases between. The CDR3 runs to 13 residues. CDR3 sequence: CASSRSTGTEQYF. The DNA for the CDR3 is TGTGCCAGCAGTCGATCAACAGGTACCGAGCAGTACTTC.

The chain is built from TRBV5-1 and TRBJ2-2; 8 positions match TRBD2. CDR1 is SGHRS and CDR2 is YFSETQ in the germline V gene. The CDR3 is 16 amino acids. The junction had 3 bases not matched to a gene; V was cut back by 0 bases and J by 2 bases. The CDR3 sequence: CASSLGLAKNTGELFF. The CDR3 DNA sequence: TGCGCCAGCAGCTTGGGACTAGCGAAAAACACCGGGGAGCTGTTTTTT.

The rearrangement links TRBV2 to TRBJ2-1, with D uncertain. This CDR3 spans 15 amino acids. Germline CDR1 is SNHLY and CDR2 is FYNNEI. V dropped 7 bases and J dropped 0 bases, with 13 bases sitting between them. The CDR3 DNA is TGTGCCAGCACCCAGTCAGGAAGCTCCTACAATGAGCAGTTCTTC. Protein: CASTQSGSSYNEQFF.

This clone turned up a few times. The chain carries TRBV6-2 or TRBV6-3 and TRBJ2-3, with a possible D match to TRBD1 (5 bases). Per germline, CDR1 MNHEY and CDR2 SVGEGT. Between the trimmed V and J ends, which lost 2 bases and 0 bases, there was a span of 15 bases. The CDR3 loop spans 17 amino acids. This CDR3 reads CASSYPPETASTDTQYF. CDR3 nucleotides: TGTGCCAGCAGTTACCCTCCCGAGACAGCCAGCACAGATACGCAGTATTTT.

This rearrangement joins TRBV5-4 to TRBJ2-1, with TRBD2 matching 16 bases. V lost 4 bases to trimming and J lost 10 bases; unmatched junction nucleotides: 2. Germline V gene lookup returns CDR1 SGHNT and CDR2 YYREEE (reference sequence). CDR3 length: 14 amino acids. CDR3 residues: CASSPGLAGGEQFF. CDR3 sequence (DNA): TGTGCCAGCAGCCCGGGACTAGCGGGGGGGGAGCAGTTCTTC.

This chain uses TRBV12-3 or TRBV12-4 with TRBJ1-6, with D unclear. This CDR3 spans 12 amino acids. V was shortened by 4 bases and J by 14 bases, with 12 bases between the two germline ends. CDR3 DNA: TGTGCCAGCAGTTCTAGTTTATCGTCCCTCCACTTT. Its protein is CASSSSLSSLHF.

The rearrangement joins TRBV7-9 to TRBJ2-7; 8 positions match TRBD1. The CDR3 runs 15 residues. After removal of 5 bases from V and 4 bases from J, the junction contained 10 bases not matched to a gene. Germline V gene data show CDR1 as SEHNR and CDR2 as FQNEAQ (reference sequence). The CDR3 nucleotides are TGTGCCAGCAGCCCTAACTGGGACAGGTCGTACGAGCAGTACTTC. Amino acid sequence: CASSPNWDRSYEQYF.

This clone showed up just once. The chain links TRBV7-8 to TRBJ1-5, with D possibly matching TRBD1 (5 bases). This CDR3 region has 16 residues. Germline CDR1 is SGHVS and CDR2 is FQNEAQ. The germline V and J ends were trimmed by 8 bases and 0 bases, with 17 bases remaining between them. CDR3 DNA: TGTGCCAGCGACCTCCGAGGGGACTTTAGCAATCAGCCCCAGCATTTT. This sequence encodes CASDLRGDFSNQPQHF.

The chain recombines TRBV15 with TRBJ2-3, with D perhaps TRBD2 (5 bases). Trimming removed 0 bases from V and 0 bases from J, with 16 bases in between. CDR3 length: 18 amino acids. CDR1 LNHNV and CDR2 YYDKDF come from the germline V gene (reference sequence). The chain's CDR3 is CATSRERGETGSTDTQYF. DNA of the CDR3: TGTGCCACCAGCAGAGAGAGAGGTGAAACGGGGAGCACAGATACGCAGTATTTT.

This rearrangement joins TRBV24-1 to TRBJ2-1; the D gene is possibly TRBD2 (6 bases). Germline values: CDR1 KGHDR, CDR2 SFDVKD. V gave up 0 bases and J gave up 1 base, with 9 bases separating them. This CDR3 contains 16 residues. CDR3 sequence (DNA): TGTGCCACCAGTGATTTGGTCGGGGGTTCCTACAATGAGCAGTTCTTC. Its protein product is CATSDLVGGSYNEQFF.

V is TRBV28 and J is TRBJ2-7; tentative D call: TRBD1 (5 bases). CDR1 and CDR2 from the germline V gene are MDHEN and SYDVKM. The CDR3 has 12 residues. V lost 6 bases and J 7 bases, leaving 13 bases between the germline ends. The DNA of the CDR3 is TGTGCCAGCAGGACAGTACTGGGGGAGCAGTACTTC. Encoded protein: CASRTVLGEQYF.

This chain joins TRBV19 and TRBJ2-2; perhaps TRBD2 as D (7 bases). This CDR3 is 16 amino acids long. Germline CDR1 and CDR2: LNHDA and SQIVND (reference sequence). V was clipped by 10 bases and J by 5 bases, with 23 bases between them. As DNA, the CDR3 is TGTGCCACTAAATTCGCCGGGGGGCTCCGGACCGGGGAGCTGTTTTTT. It codes for CATKFAGGLRTGELFF. The full variable domain, rest sourced from reference TRBV19 and TRBJ2-2, is DGGITQSPKYLFRKEGQNVTLSCEQNLNHDAMYWYRQDPGQGLRLIYYSQIVNDFQKGDIAEGYSVSREKKESFPLTVTSAQKNPTAFYLCATKFAGGLRTGELFFGEGSRLTVL.

The rearrangement links TRBV12-2 to TRBJ2-7; the table's D gene call, TRBD1, was not cross checked with the DNA. TRBV12-2 is given as a pseudogene. The CDR3 runs 15 residues. CDR3 in amino acids: CASRLAATGVHEQYF. CDR3 coding DNA: TGTGCAAGTCGCTTAGCGGCTACAGGGGTCCACGAGCAGTACTTC.

The genes are TRBV5-4 and TRBJ2-5; D is unresolved. Germline values: CDR1 SGHNT, CDR2 YYREEE (reference sequence). With 2 bases removed from V and 1 base from J, the gap between germline ends came to 6 bases. The CDR3 covers 13 residues. CDR3 in amino acids: CASSFGAQETQYF. The CDR3 coding sequence is TGTGCCAGCAGCTTCGGTGCCCAAGAGACCCAGTACTTC.

The V call is TRBV2, the J call TRBJ1-5; possibly TRBD1 for D (6 bases). CDR3 length: 15 residues. V lost 2 bases and J 0 bases, leaving 8 bases between the germline ends. Germline CDR1 is SNHLY and CDR2 is FYNNEI. CDR3 region: CASSEQGISNQPQHF. The CDR3 DNA is TGTGCCAGCAGTGAACAGGGGATTAGCAATCAGCCCCAGCATTTT.

This clone occurred once. V usage is TRBV28 and J usage is TRBJ1-1; D is uncertain. The CDR3 consists of 12 residues. V lost 4 bases and J 1 base, leaving 4 bases between the germline ends. Germline loops: CDR1 MDHEN, CDR2 SYDVKM. The CDR3 DNA reads as TGTGCCAGCAGTTCGGGGAACACTGAAGCTTTCTTT. Translated: CASSSGNTEAFF.

The chain is built from TRBV9 and TRBJ2-5, with 11 bases matching TRBD2. V dropped 2 bases and J dropped 3; count of bases not matched to a gene: 3. The CDR3 is made up of 15 amino acids. CDR1 is SGDLS, CDR2 YYNGEE, per germline. CDR3 protein: CASSVIAGGEETQYF. In DNA, the CDR3 is TGTGCCAGCAGCGTTATAGCGGGGGGGGAAGAGACCCAGTACTTC. The full variable domain, in which reference TRBV9 and TRBJ2-5 provide the parts outside the CDR3, is DSGVTQTPKHLITATGQRVTLRCSPRSGDLSVYWYQQSLDQGLQFLIQYYNGEERAKGNILERFSAQQFPDLHSELNLSSLELGDSALYFCASSVIAGGEETQYFGPGTRLLVL.